The 14 T cell receptor beta chains presented below share a single source sample, sequenced in a study of shared clonotypes between healthy human individuals (dated by TCRdb to the early 2020s). CD8 naive samples consisted of CD45RO-negative cells that were positively selected for CCR7, yielding a CD45RA+CCR7+ population without TemRA cells. Library preparation was by the immunoSEQ multiplex PCR assay. The table comes from immuneACCESS by way of TCRdb, which keeps in-frame sequences with V and J called. Part of the clones is missing from these tables; in studies checked, under half for an unresolved V gene and the rest for unknown reasons. For this sample the table gives around 550,000 clones, of which roughly 95% were detected only once. Around 0.12% of the sample rests with the top ten. Input material: naive CD8+ T cells sorted from blood. The cell subset or site label here, explained by the study, means: CD45RA+CCR7+. These receptors all come from a woman aged 25-40 years in good health.

The V gene is TRBV6-5, the J gene TRBJ2-1, with 7 positions matching TRBD2. The junction had 15 bases not matched to a gene; V was cut back by 8 bases and J by 8 bases. There are 15 residues in the CDR3. The V gene's germline CDR1 is MNHEY and CDR2 SVGAGI. DNA of the CDR3: TGTGCCAGCCGCGGCATGAGCGGGAAGGGCTATGAGCAGTTCTTC. It encodes CASRGMSGKGYEQFF.

The chain joins TRBV6-5 to TRBJ2-5, with D unclear. Germline V gene lookup returns CDR1 MNHEY and CDR2 SVGAGI. V was shortened by 2 bases and J by 13 bases, with 14 bases between the two germline ends. The CDR3 consists of 12 residues. CDR3 protein: CASSYPSSGPYF. Here the CDR3 DNA reads TGTGCCAGCAGTTACCCTTCTAGTGGGCCGTACTTC.

This chain connects TRBV5-4 to TRBJ2-7; 7 positions agree with TRBD2. Germline V gene lookup returns CDR1 SGHNT and CDR2 YYREEE (reference sequence). The CDR3 is made up of 14 amino acids. The V segment lost 0 bases and the J segment 6 bases; nucleotides outside the gene matches: 6. CDR3 region: CASSLGSGKSEQYF. DNA of the CDR3: TGTGCCAGCAGCTTGGGGAGCGGGAAAAGCGAGCAGTACTTC.

This clone has just a few counts. This chain joins TRBV19 and TRBJ1-1; TRBD1 matches 9 bases. This CDR3 spans 13 amino acids. Germline V gives CDR1 LNHDA, CDR2 SQIVND (reference sequence). J lost 7 bases, V lost 11 bases, and 11 bases had no gene match. The CDR3 nucleotides are TGTGCCGGGGGGTCGGGGACAGGGAGTGAAGCTTTCTTT. Amino acid sequence: CAGGSGTGSEAFF.

In the case of this clone: Within the sample, other DNA sequences also encode this same CDR3. The chain is built from TRBV25-1 and TRBJ2-1; 7 bases map to TRBD1. In germline, CDR1 is MGHDK, CDR2 SYGVNS. J was trimmed by 5 bases and V by 4 bases; bases with no gene match: 5. The CDR3 loop spans 14 amino acids. The CDR3 loop is CASSVQTGNNEQFF. In DNA, the CDR3 is TGTGCCAGCAGTGTTCAGACAGGGAACAATGAGCAGTTCTTC.

The V and J genes are TRBV7-9 and TRBJ2-2; D may correspond to TRBD1 or TRBD2 (5 bases each). V was cut by 5 bases and J by 4 bases, with 14 bases left in between. Germline V CDR1 and CDR2: SEHNR, FQNEAQ (reference sequence). This CDR3 contains 15 residues. CDR3: CASSTTGPITGELFF. The DNA for the CDR3 is TGTGCCAGCAGCACGACGGGACCGATCACCGGGGAGCTGTTTTTT.

This chain uses TRBV4-2 with TRBJ2-7; 9 positions match TRBD2. J lost 4 bases, V lost 4 bases, and 8 bases had no gene match. The CDR3 runs to 15 residues. The germline V gene has CDR1 LGHNA and CDR2 YNFKEQ. The DNA for the CDR3 is TGTGCCAGCAGCCCATCCGAACTAGCGGGTTACGAGCAGTACTTC. Protein product: CASSPSELAGYEQYF.

The chain is built from TRBV4-1 and TRBJ2-7; 10 positions match TRBD1. Trimming cost V 1 base and J 6 bases; bases outside gene matches: 6. Per the germline V gene, CDR1 is MGHRA and CDR2 is YSYEKL. This CDR3 has 15 residues. CDR3 region: CASSQGPGTGVEQYF. The CDR3 coding sequence is TGCGCCAGCAGCCAAGGCCCCGGGACAGGGGTCGAGCAGTACTTC.

V gene TRBV5-4 combines with J gene TRBJ2-7; 7 bases are a match to TRBD2. The CDR3 spans 14 residues. The germline V gene has CDR1 SGHNT and CDR2 YYREEE (reference sequence). The V segment lost 0 bases and the J segment 3 bases; nucleotides outside the gene matches: 3. The CDR3 sequence is CASSLVGGDYEQYF. The DNA of the CDR3 is TGTGCCAGCAGCTTGGTTGGGGGGGACTACGAGCAGTACTTC.

The genes are TRBV14 and TRBJ1-1; no reliable D call. Trimming pared 5 bases from V and 1 base from J, leaving 8 bases between. The germline gives CDR1 SGHDN, CDR2 FVKESK. The CDR3 extends over 13 amino acids. In DNA form, the CDR3 reads TGTGCCAGCAGCGCCACCTGGAACACTGAAGCTTTCTTT. This gives the protein CASSATWNTEAFF.

The chain links TRBV15 to TRBJ2-7, with a possible D match to TRBD1 (7 bases). V shed 8 bases and J shed 4 bases, with 15 bases lying between them. Germline V gene data show CDR1 as LNHNV and CDR2 as YYDKDF (reference sequence). This CDR3 is built from 13 residues. CDR3 in amino acids: CATARDSSYEQYF. Here the CDR3 DNA reads TGTGCCACCGCGCGGGACAGCTCATACGAGCAGTACTTC.

The rearrangement joins TRBV29-1 to TRBJ2-5, with D unclear. The V end was cut by 0 bases, the J end by 6 bases, with 8 bases between. This CDR3 has 12 amino acids. Germline lookup yields CDR1 SQVTM and CDR2 ANQGSEA. The CDR3 DNA follows: TGCAGCGTTGAAGATCGGTTTCAGACCCAGTACTTC. Amino acids: CSVEDRFQTQYF.

The CDR3 loop is CASSIPGVDYGYTF. The CDR3, as DNA: TGTGCCAGCAGTATTCCGGGGGTGGACTATGGCTACACCTTC. The chain carries TRBV2 and TRBJ1-2, with D perhaps matching TRBD1 (5 bases). Germline assignment: CDR1 SNHLY and CDR2 FYNNEI. The ends were cut back, 5 bases at V and 3 bases at J, with 13 bases in the middle. The CDR3 consists of 14 residues.

Note on this clone: Other DNA variants within this sample encode the same CDR3. This sequence joins TRBV7-9 and TRBJ2-7; D unclear. The V gene's germline CDR1 is SEHNR and CDR2 FQNEAQ (reference sequence). This CDR3 contains 12 residues. With 3 bases removed from V and 1 base from J, the gap between germline ends came to 4 bases. The CDR3 DNA reads TGTGCCAGCAGCTTGGGTTCCTACGAGCAGTACTTC. This gives the protein CASSLGSYEQYF.